Listed below are T cell receptor beta chains from one sample, sequenced in a study of neoadjuvant anti-PD-1 for oral cavity cancer. Here immunoSEQ multiplex PCR was the method, and the copy in TCRdb shows in-frame clones only, minus some. This sample has about 81,000 clones, with roughly 80% found just once. This sample comprised PBMCs, obtained before nivolumab (anti-PD-1) treatment. These receptors originate from a person aged 35-79 years with oral cavity squamous cell carcinoma. CDR3s include the opening cysteine and the closing phenylalanine or tryptophan.

CDR3aa: CASSGSGTASMNF
v_gene: TRBV7-8

CDR3aa: CASRQDGVALNRQYF
v_gene: TRBV6-5

CDR3aa: CASSEFGTSQETQYF
v_gene: TRBV2

CDR3aa: CASSYSWGEYEQYF
v_gene: TRBV6-5

CDR3aa: CASGPRLHSYEQYF
v_gene: TRBV12-5

CDR3aa: CASSDLRSITGELFF
v_gene: TRBV9

CDR3aa: CATRGTSKSNEQFF
v_gene: TRBV6-5

CDR3aa: CASSLRGGEETQYF
v_gene: TRBV7-3

CDR3aa: CASSAARDRAYEQYF
v_gene: TRBV5-4

CDR3aa: CASSYSSNEQFF
v_gene: TRBV6-5

CDR3aa: CASSLGNQGWLDGYTF
v_gene: TRBV5-8

CDR3aa: CASSPDRGNTGELFF
v_gene: TRBV11-3

CDR3aa: CASSGREETQYF
v_gene: TRBV5-6

CDR3aa: CASSFEAANNEQFF
v_gene: TRBV5-1

CDR3aa: CASSREAGPYTDTQYF
v_gene: TRBV6-4

CDR3aa: CASSHQRQSYEQYF
v_gene: TRBV6-5

CDR3aa: CASSFGQVYPEAFF
v_gene: TRBV6-5

CDR3aa: CASGRPNTEAFF
v_gene: TRBV6-5

CDR3aa: CASSLYTRVGYEQYF
v_gene: TRBV28

CDR3aa: CASSAERNTDTQYF
v_gene: TRBV9

CDR3aa: CASSGDRGRDEKLFF
v_gene: TRBV5-7

CDR3aa: CASTGQGGGYGYTF
v_gene: TRBV2

CDR3aa: CASSFNRGSVYEQYF
v_gene: TRBV27

CDR3aa: CASSRTGPKEKLFF
v_gene: TRBV6-5

CDR3aa: CASGRGVGEQFF
v_gene: TRBV19

CDR3aa: CASSYRDGPYEQYF
v_gene: TRBV6-5

CDR3aa: CASSESGRAGYNEQFF
v_gene: TRBV5-6

CDR3aa: CASSLGLFRDRLSYEQYF
v_gene: TRBV13

CDR3aa: CASSQGWTDTDTQYF
v_gene: TRBV4-1

CDR3aa: CASGTGFAEAFF
v_gene: TRBV27

CDR3aa: CASRSSGTSIYEQYF
v_gene: TRBV6-5

CDR3aa: CASRAGGENYGYTF
v_gene: TRBV6-1

CDR3aa: CASSQVGLARNEKLFF
v_gene: TRBV4-1

CDR3aa: CASSQGANTGELFF
v_gene: TRBV6-4

CDR3aa: CASSSSRGELFF
v_gene: TRBV7-2

CDR3aa: CASSVQGASTGELFF
v_gene: TRBV2

CDR3aa: CASSYQGANYGYTF
v_gene: TRBV28

CDR3aa: CASRAERGGSYEQYF
v_gene: TRBV27

CDR3aa: CASSVAGDPNEQYF
v_gene: TRBV6-5

CDR3aa: CASSPGQPSYGYTF
v_gene: TRBV5-1

CDR3aa: CASRRGQYNEQFF
v_gene: TRBV2

CDR3aa: CASSDTGTGELFF
v_gene: TRBV2

CDR3aa: CASSYWQAGEQYF
v_gene: TRBV6-5

CDR3aa: CASTTVGTEAFF
v_gene: TRBV6-5

CDR3aa: CASSWAQQETQYF
v_gene: TRBV6-5

CDR3aa: CAISEARDIPEQFF
v_gene: TRBV10-3

CDR3aa: CASSENRGLETQYF
v_gene: TRBV6-1

CDR3aa: CASRLRLAGGGEQFF
v_gene: TRBV7-9

CDR3aa: CASSLMSGTSGRGQYF
v_gene: TRBV28

CDR3aa: CASSFVGSGETQYF
v_gene: TRBV7-3

CDR3aa: CAWSVSDQQFF
v_gene: TRBV30